This T cell receptor (beta chain) was captured in a study of blood T cell repertoires in COVID-19. Per the authors' pipeline: The assay estimated nucleated cells by amplifying reference gene primers. Method: immunoSEQ multiplex PCR; TCRdb's copy keeps in-frame clones and lacks some. For V, J and clone size, that table is used; D and trimming come from the DNA. The sample has hundreds of thousands of clones; around 88% are singletons. Germline V lookup: CDR1 MGHRA, CDR2 YSYEKL. The CDR3 sequence is 14 residues long. The V and J ends lost 3 bases and 0 bases respectively, with 6 bases between them. The sample taken for sequencing was PBMCs or T cells enriched from blood (not recorded which). The clonotype originates from a woman aged 40 to 50 who had recovered from COVID-19. The chain carries TRBV4-1 and TRBJ1-3; no firm D call. DNA for the CDR3: TGCGCCAGCAGCCAGTTACTCTCTGGAAACACCATATATTTT. Translation: CASSQLLSGNTIYF.